The clone carrying this T cell receptor beta chain came up many times. What it binds is unknown. This entry is derived from a study of identical twins. Using its own MiXCR run on the 5' RACE reads, TCRdb lists one record per CDR3 protein. The sample lists about 200,000 distinct CDR3 sequences, approximately 9% occurring once. Study-wide findings and caveats: The models systematically underestimated how much out-of-frame TCR alpha was shared in monozygotic twins. Abundant beta clonotypes from cord blood bore fewer insertions; memory repertoires lacked this pattern. Out-of-frame alpha sequences common to twins exhibited an excess of low generation probability.

This CDR3 is 12 amino acids long. The V end was cut by 1 base, the J end by 6 bases, with 4 bases between. The source is a woman aged 18-29 years in good health. Sequencing was carried out using memory (CD45RO+) T cells sorted from blood. The chain combines TRBV12-3 or TRBV12-4 with TRBJ1-5; D is ambiguous. The CDR3 region has the DNA TGTGCCAGCAGTTTAGGTAGTCAGCCCCAGCATTTT. Translation: CASSLGSQPQHF.